The next 30 T cell receptor beta chains were all read from a single sample in a study of OX40 agonist ivuxolimab in advanced cancers. The library was obtained by the immunoSEQ multiplex PCR assay. This immuneACCESS table, as held by TCRdb, lists in-frame sequences with V and J called but not all clones. Of the missing ones, under half trace to an unresolved V gene in checked studies; the others have no known cause. A total of 80,000 or so clones appear in this sample, about 93% of them only once. Of the sample, approximately 0.32% is held by the ten largest clones. Sequenced material: CD4+ or CD8+ T cells sorted from blood, taken in a trial of the OX40 agonist ivuxolimab. These receptors all come from an adult with an advanced solid tumor such as melanoma, head and neck, liver or kidney cancer.

The rearrangement joins TRBV19 to TRBJ2-1; 9 positions agree with TRBD1. Germline V gene lookup returns CDR1 LNHDA and CDR2 SQIVND (reference sequence). The CDR3 has 16 amino acids. V was pared by 5 bases and J by 7 bases, with 12 bases of the junction left unmatched. DNA of the CDR3: TGTGCCAGTAGTTCGGACCCCCCGGGACAGGGAAATGAGCAGTTCTTC. Translating gives CASSSDPPGQGNEQFF.

The chain has TRBV2 and TRBJ1-3; D possibly corresponds to TRBD1 (5 bases). The V and J ends lost 6 bases and 8 bases respectively, with 11 bases between them. Per the germline V gene, CDR1 is SNHLY and CDR2 is FYNNEI. The CDR3 consists of 12 residues. The CDR3 DNA reads as TGTGCCAGCAGAGACAGAGGGGACACCATATATTTT. This codes for CASRDRGDTIYF.

This rearrangement joins TRBV5-1 to TRBJ1-2; a weak D match, TRBD1 (5 bases). CDR3 size: 16 residues. The ends were cut back, 1 base at V and 3 bases at J, with 16 bases in the middle. Per germline, CDR1 SGHRS and CDR2 YFSETQ. The CDR3 DNA reads as TGCGCCAGCAGCTTGTCATCAGGGCCGCAGGACTATGGCTACACCTTC. Translation: CASSLSSGPQDYGYTF.

The chain combines TRBV5-1 with TRBJ2-7; possibly TRBD1 or TRBD2 for D (5 bases each). The CDR3 spans 18 residues. Germline CDR1 and CDR2: SGHRS and YFSETQ. Trimming removed 0 bases at V and 0 bases at J, with 19 bases between. Here the CDR3 reads CASSLVPRGAGSSYEQYF. CDR3 DNA: TGCGCCAGCAGCTTGGTCCCAAGGGGCGCAGGGAGCTCCTACGAGCAGTACTTC.

The CDR3 region is CASSMLSGNTIYF. The CDR3 bases are TGTGCCAGTAGTATGCTCTCTGGAAACACCATATATTTT. The chain carries TRBV19 and TRBJ1-3; D unclear. V shed 3 bases and J shed 0 bases, with 3 bases lying between them. There are 13 residues in the CDR3. CDR1 is LNHDA and CDR2 is SQIVND in the germline V gene (reference sequence).

The V gene is TRBV5-1, the J gene TRBJ1-4; D is possibly TRBD1 (5 bases). From germline, CDR1 is SGHRS and CDR2 YFSETQ. V shed 3 bases and J shed 3 bases, with 6 bases lying between them. This CDR3 is built from 13 residues. The CDR3: CASSSTANEKLFF. CDR3 bases: TGCGCCAGCAGCTCGACAGCTAATGAAAAACTGTTTTTT.

The rearrangement links TRBV7-2 to TRBJ2-5; TRBD1 matches at 9 bases. This CDR3 has 15 residues. J gave up 1 base and V 5 bases, and 5 bases lay outside the gene matches. From germline, CDR1 is SGHTA and CDR2 FQGNSA. CDR3 sequence reads: CASSPRQGVQETQYF. DNA of the CDR3: TGTGCCAGCAGCCCTCGACAGGGGGTCCAAGAGACCCAGTACTTC. Drawing the rest from reference TRBV7-2 and TRBJ2-5, the complete variable domain is GAGVSQSPSNKVTEKGKDVELRCDPISGHTALYWYRQSLGQGLEFLIYFQGNSAPDKSGLPSDRFSAERTGGSVSTLTIQRTQQEDSAVYLCASSPRQGVQETQYFGPGTRLLVL.

The gene calls are TRBV27 and TRBJ2-7; D is unclear. Looked up from germline, CDR1 is MNHEY and CDR2 is SMNVEV (reference sequence). With 6 bases removed from V and 2 bases from J, the gap between germline ends came to 8 bases. This CDR3 comprises 12 residues. The DNA of the CDR3 is TGTGCCAGCAGGCGGAGTACCTACGAGCAGTACTTC. It is translated as CASRRSTYEQYF.

This chain connects TRBV28 to TRBJ2-4, with 8 bases aligning to TRBD2. CDR3 size: 15 residues. The junction had 8 bases not matched to a gene; V was cut back by 5 bases and J by 5 bases. Germline values: CDR1 MDHEN, CDR2 SYDVKM. As DNA, the CDR3 is TGTGCCAGCAGTACCCCCGGGGGGGACCAAAACATTCAGTACTTC. Translating it yields CASSTPGGDQNIQYF. Looking up the rest from reference TRBV28 and TRBJ2-4 gives the full variable domain: DVKVTQSSRYLVKRTGEKVFLECVQDMDHENMFWYRQDPGLGLRLIYFSYDVKMKEKGDIPEGYSVSREKKERFSLILESASTNQTSMYLCASSTPGGDQNIQYFGAGTRLSVL.

V usage is TRBV5-1 and J usage is TRBJ2-3; 8 positions match TRBD1. The CDR3 covers 16 residues. The V gene's germline CDR1 is SGHRS and CDR2 YFSETQ. Unmatched junction bases numbered 11, after V lost 4 bases and J lost 4 bases. CDR3 nucleotide sequence: TGCGCCAGCAGCGGAATACAGGGGGTACGCGCAGATACGCAGTATTTT. It codes for CASSGIQGVRADTQYF.

The V call is TRBV15, the J call TRBJ2-5; D call uncertain. V dropped 0 bases and J dropped 9 bases, with 8 bases sitting between them. Germline V CDR1 and CDR2: LNHNV, YYDKDF (reference sequence). The CDR3 is made up of 12 amino acids. The CDR3 nucleotides are TGTGCCACCAGCAGAGATACGGCTGCCCAGTACTTC. This translates into CATSRDTAAQYF.

The chain uses TRBV27 and TRBJ2-3; 12 bases line up with TRBD2. V trimming: 2 bases; J trimming: 1 base; junction bases outside the gene matches: 4. The CDR3 loop spans 17 amino acids. The germline gives CDR1 MNHEY, CDR2 SMNVEV (reference sequence). CDR3 protein: CASSLPGLAGRTDTQYF. The CDR3 region has the DNA TGTGCCAGCAGTTTACCGGGACTAGCGGGTCGCACAGATACGCAGTATTTT.

This clone was seen once. The genes are TRBV30 and TRBJ1-5; 11 bases map to TRBD1. The V segment lost 4 bases and the J segment 4 bases; nucleotides outside the gene matches: 9. The germline CDR1 and CDR2 sequences are GTSNPN and SVGIG (reference sequence). The length of the CDR3 is 16 residues. CDR3 amino acids: CAWTLGQGARNQPQHF. CDR3 bases: TGTGCCTGGACCCTAGGACAGGGGGCAAGGAATCAGCCCCAGCATTTT.

The chain joins TRBV11-2 to TRBJ1-2; TRBD1 matches 8 bases. The CDR3 contains 13 residues. The ends lost 5 bases at V and 4 bases at J; junction bases unmatched: 3. Germline V gene lookup returns CDR1 SGHAT and CDR2 FQNNGV. The CDR3: CASSPQGAYGYTF. CDR3 coding DNA: TGTGCCAGCAGCCCTCAGGGGGCCTATGGCTACACCTTC.

The rearrangement joins TRBV7-3 to TRBJ1-1; unclear D gene. This CDR3 is built from 16 residues. V was pared by 3 bases and J by 2 bases, with 16 bases between. The germline V gene has CDR1 SGHTA and CDR2 FQGTGA. The CDR3 loop reads CASSFFRLEGNTEAFF. CDR3 coding DNA: TGTGCCAGCAGCTTTTTCCGTTTGGAGGGAAACACTGAAGCTTTCTTT.

The CDR3 is CASSNSPGPYEQYF. Written as DNA, the CDR3 is TGTGCCAGCTCTAATAGTCCAGGGCCTTACGAGCAGTACTTC. The chain is built from TRBV7-2 and TRBJ2-7; D is possibly TRBD1 (5 bases). Germline V CDR1 and CDR2: SGHTA, FQGNSA. The CDR3 is 14 residues long. V was pared by 8 bases and J by 4 bases, with 18 bases between.

The V gene is TRBV6-4, the J gene TRBJ2-3, with D tentatively TRBD2 (6 bases). Trimming took 8 bases from V and 10 from J, leaving 16 bases between them. Germline loops: CDR1 MRHNA, CDR2 SNTAGT. This CDR3 has 12 amino acids. Here the CDR3 DNA reads TGTGCCAGCGGAACGGAGGGAGGTGCGCAGTATTTT. It specifies CASGTEGGAQYF.

The rearrangement uses TRBV18 and TRBJ1-1, with a tentative D call TRBD1 (6 bases). There are 16 residues in the CDR3. Trimming took 2 bases from V and 1 from J, leaving 14 bases between them. The germline V gene encodes CDR1 KGHSH and CDR2 LQKENI. In nucleotides, the CDR3 is TGTGCCAGCTCACCATCGGGACAAGGCGGGAACACTGAAGCTTTCTTT. This gives the protein CASSPSGQGGNTEAFF.

The chain has TRBV5-4 and TRBJ2-3, with 11 bases matching TRBD2. Per germline, CDR1 SGHNT and CDR2 YYREEE (reference sequence). The CDR3 is made up of 16 amino acids. V lost 5 bases to trimming and J lost 2 bases; unmatched junction nucleotides: 7. The CDR3 reads CASSWGLAETTDTQYF. CDR3 nucleotides: TGTGCCAGCAGTTGGGGACTAGCGGAGACCACAGATACGCAGTATTTT.

This chain connects TRBV7-2 to TRBJ2-7; D perhaps matches TRBD2 (6 bases). Looked up from germline, CDR1 is SGHTA and CDR2 is FQGNSA. This CDR3 comprises 15 residues. V lost 1 base, J lost 2 bases, and 12 bases lay in between. This CDR3 reads CASSLGSSGAYEQYF. CDR3 DNA: TGTGCCAGCAGCTTAGGGTCCTCGGGGGCCTACGAGCAGTACTTC.

The V and J genes are TRBV7-2 and TRBJ2-7; maybe TRBD1 (5 bases). The length of the CDR3 is 12 residues. Per the germline V gene, CDR1 is SGHTA and CDR2 is FQGNSA. The V end was cut by 5 bases, the J end by 3 bases, with 8 bases between. The CDR3 loop is CASSRQGYEQYF. CDR3 sequence (DNA): TGTGCCAGCAGCCGGCAGGGCTACGAGCAGTACTTC.

The chain uses TRBV5-4 and TRBJ2-5; maybe TRBD2 (5 bases). Germline V lookup: CDR1 SGHNT, CDR2 YYREEE (reference sequence). CDR3 length: 14 residues. Trimming removed 0 bases from V and 5 bases from J, with 11 bases in between. CDR3 DNA: TGTGCCAGCAGCTTGGCCGGGGTTGGGGAGACCCAGTACTTC. It encodes CASSLAGVGETQYF.

The V and J genes are TRBV5-5 and TRBJ2-3; 10 positions match TRBD2. The germline CDR1 and CDR2 sequences are SGHKS and YYEKEE (reference sequence). The junction had 14 bases not matched to a gene; V was cut back by 0 bases and J by 13 bases. This CDR3 contains 16 residues. CDR3 in amino acids: CASSLARTSGPPWEYF. The CDR3 DNA is TGTGCCAGCAGCTTGGCCCGGACTAGCGGTCCCCCCTGGGAGTATTTT.

This chain uses TRBV5-1 with TRBJ2-1; tentative D call: TRBD2 (7 bases). V gave up 0 bases and J gave up 4 bases, with 14 bases separating them. Germline loops: CDR1 SGHRS, CDR2 YFSETQ. The CDR3 spans 16 residues. The CDR3 region is CASSLAQGGAYNEQFF. In nucleotides, the CDR3 is TGCGCCAGCAGCTTGGCCCAAGGGGGGGCGTACAATGAGCAGTTCTTC.

The V and J genes are TRBV4-3 and TRBJ1-4; TRBD1 aligns across 9 bases. CDR3 length: 17 amino acids. The trim removed 1 base at V and 0 bases at J, leaving 3 bases unmatched. CDR1 and CDR2 from the germline V gene are LGHNA and YSLEER. In DNA form, the CDR3 reads TGCGCCAGCAGCCAAGCGACAGGGGGTTCAACTAATGAAAAACTGTTTTTT. This gives the protein CASSQATGGSTNEKLFF.

J is TRBJ1-3 and V is TRBV7-2; D gene ambiguous. Looked up from germline, CDR1 is SGHTA and CDR2 is FQGNSA. Trimming pared 1 base from V and 4 bases from J, leaving 5 bases between. The CDR3 loop spans 13 amino acids. The CDR3 reads CASSLVRGNTIYF. The CDR3 region has the DNA TGTGCCAGCAGCTTAGTCAGAGGAAACACCATATATTTT.

The V and J genes are TRBV5-8 and TRBJ2-7; no reliable D call. The germline V gene has CDR1 SGHTS and CDR2 YDEGEE. Between the trimmed V and J ends, which lost 1 base and 6 bases, there was a span of 5 bases. CDR3 length: 11 residues. The CDR3 protein is CASSLRSEQYF. The DNA for the CDR3 is TGTGCCAGCAGCTTGCGGTCCGAGCAGTACTTC.

The chain employs TRBV15 and TRBJ1-5; no clear D gene. Trimming stripped 9 bases from V and 4 bases from J, with 10 bases between. CDR1 and CDR2 (germline): LNHNV, YYDKDF (reference sequence). The CDR3 has 12 amino acids. For the CDR3, the DNA is TGTGCCACTACGGACCCAAATCAGCCCCAGCATTTT. Protein product: CATTDPNQPQHF.

The V gene is TRBV7-2, the J gene TRBJ1-5; no firm D call. V was pared by 5 bases and J by 2 bases, with 10 bases between. Per germline, CDR1 SGHTA and CDR2 FQGNSA. The CDR3 covers 14 residues. CDR3 residues: CASSPGGGNQPQHF. As DNA, the CDR3 is TGTGCCAGCAGCCCCGGCGGTGGCAATCAGCCCCAGCATTTT.

This clone was counted a single time. The chain couples TRBV6-1 to TRBJ2-7; 9 nucleotides match TRBD1. The length of the CDR3 is 15 residues. Germline V lookup: CDR1 MNHNS, CDR2 SASEGT. After removal of 4 bases from V and 2 bases from J, the junction contained 6 bases not matched to a gene. The CDR3 sequence is CASSGAGTGTYEQYF. As DNA, the CDR3 is TGTGCCAGCAGTGGCGCCGGGACAGGGACCTACGAGCAGTACTTC.